These 9 T cell receptor beta chains originate from one sample sequenced in a study of blood T cells in healthy people across ages. The authors ran a second PCR of about 7 to 11 cycles using a sample-barcoded 5' primer and a J-beta primer mix. MiXCR was run by TCRdb on the 5' RACE reads, yielding one entry per CDR3 protein. In the table there are some 900,000 distinct CDR3 sequences, less than 35% of which are singletons. Sequenced input: blood. The receptors were gathered from a woman of 80 years or more in good health.

This clonotype was seen repeatedly, ten times or more. This sequence joins TRBV24-1 and TRBJ2-3; D is unclear. Germline V CDR1 and CDR2: KGHDR, SFDVKD. The germline V and J ends were trimmed by 6 bases and 0 bases, with 12 bases remaining between them. This CDR3 has 15 residues. CDR3 DNA: TGTGCCACCAGTAGTACTCCCGCGAGCACAGATACGCAGTATTTT. Protein product: CATSSTPASTDTQYF.

This clonotype was counted at least ten times. V gene TRBV12-3 or TRBV12-4 combines with J gene TRBJ1-1; D remains ambiguous. V lost 6 bases to trimming and J lost 0 bases, with 14 bases between them. The CDR3 contains 15 residues. The DNA of the CDR3 is TGTGCCAGCAGGCCGGGAGGGCTAATGAACACTGAAGCTTTCTTT. Its protein product is CASRPGGLMNTEAFF.

About this clonotype itself: The junction and the germline gene differ at one end; a read error may be behind it. The chain has TRBV4-1 and TRBJ2-3, with D perhaps given as TRBD1 or TRBD2 (5 bases each). Germline lookup yields CDR1 MGHRA and CDR2 YSYEKL. The CDR3 extends over 14 amino acids. Here the CDR3 reads CASNQVGTTDTQYF. CDR3 coding DNA: TGCGCCAGCAACCAAGTCGGGACCACAGATACGCAGTATTTT.

This rearrangement joins TRBV29-1 to TRBJ2-4; 7 bases align to TRBD1. The J call may be in error: the DNA end matches TRBJ2-7 better. Germline V gene data show CDR1 as SQVTM and CDR2 as ANQGSEA. The CDR3 extends over 14 amino acids. This CDR3 reads CSVAEGTEPYEQYF. CDR3 sequence (DNA): TGCAGCGTTGCGGAAGGGACAGAACCCTACGAGCAGTACTTC.

The DNA for the CDR3 is TGTGCCAGCAGCGAAGACAGGGGGCAGATAAACGAGCAGTACTTC. Translation: CASSEDRGQINEQYF. This sequence joins TRBV27 and TRBJ2-7; the match to TRBD1 covers 10 bases. CDR3 length equals 15 residues. The junction had 10 bases not matched to a gene; V was cut back by 6 bases and J by 5 bases. Germline V gene sequence: CDR1 MNHEY, CDR2 SMNVEV (reference sequence).

This clonotype was found a few times. This sequence joins TRBV5-6 and TRBJ1-2; 8 bases are shared with TRBD1. The V gene end was trimmed by 3 bases and the J gene end by 5 bases; junction bases not matched to a gene: 9. Germline V CDR1 and CDR2: SGHDT, YYEEEE. The CDR3 has 15 residues. This chain's CDR3 is CASSSRRDRRYGYTF. In DNA, the CDR3 is TGTGCCAGCAGCTCTCGCCGGGACAGGAGATATGGCTACACCTTC.

This clonotype was seen repeatedly, ten times or more. This rearrangement joins TRBV20-1 to TRBJ2-7, with D hard to call. Germline V lookup: CDR1 DFQATT, CDR2 SNEGSKA (reference sequence). This CDR3 has 11 amino acids. The V end was cut by 3 bases, the J end by 5 bases, with 8 bases between. The CDR3: CSASIWDEQYF. For the CDR3, the DNA is TGCAGTGCTAGTATCTGGGACGAGCAGTACTTC.

Concerning this clonotype itself: With a much larger clone just one base away, this may be a read error. This chain joins TRBV7-2 and TRBJ1-1; D is unresolved. The germline gives CDR1 SGHTA, CDR2 FQGNSA. The CDR3 runs to 17 residues. The CDR3 DNA is TGTGCCAGCAGCTTAGCGGGGTCGGCAGGATTGAACGCTGAAGCTTTCTTT. Amino acids: CASSLAGSAGLNAEAFF.

As for this clonotype: A read error may explain this, as a much larger clone is one base away. The chain couples TRBV12-3 or TRBV12-4 to TRBJ1-5; 9 bases agree with TRBD1. The ends lost 6 bases at V and 8 bases at J; junction bases unmatched: 14. This CDR3 contains 16 residues. CDR3 coding DNA: TGTGCCAGCAGCTCCGGGACAGGGACTTCTTGTGAGCCCCAGCATTTT. Amino acids: CASSSGTGTSCEPQHF.